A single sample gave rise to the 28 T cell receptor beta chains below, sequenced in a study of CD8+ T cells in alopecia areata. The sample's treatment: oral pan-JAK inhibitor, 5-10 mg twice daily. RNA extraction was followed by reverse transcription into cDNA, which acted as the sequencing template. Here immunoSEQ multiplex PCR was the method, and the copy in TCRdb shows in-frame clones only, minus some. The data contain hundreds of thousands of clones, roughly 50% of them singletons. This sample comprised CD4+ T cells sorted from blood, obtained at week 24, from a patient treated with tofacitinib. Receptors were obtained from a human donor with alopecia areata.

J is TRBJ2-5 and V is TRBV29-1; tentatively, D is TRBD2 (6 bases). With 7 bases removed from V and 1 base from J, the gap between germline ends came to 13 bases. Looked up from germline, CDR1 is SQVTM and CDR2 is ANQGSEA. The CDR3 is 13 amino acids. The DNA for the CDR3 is TGCAGCGGACGGATCGGGGGCCAAGAGACCCAGTACTTC. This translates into CSGRIGGQETQYF.

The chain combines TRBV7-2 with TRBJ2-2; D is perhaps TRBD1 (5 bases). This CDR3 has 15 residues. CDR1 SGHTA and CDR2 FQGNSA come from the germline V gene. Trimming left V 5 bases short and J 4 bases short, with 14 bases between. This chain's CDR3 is CASSLSRGATGELFF. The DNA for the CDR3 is TGTGCCAGCAGCCTGAGCCGTGGGGCCACCGGGGAGCTGTTTTTT.

The CDR3 coding sequence is TGTGCCATCAGTGACCAGGTGGATTCACCCCTCCACTTT. Its protein is CAISDQVDSPLHF. This sequence joins TRBV10-3 and TRBJ1-6; D remains ambiguous. V was pared by 3 bases and J by 8 bases, with 8 bases between. The V gene's germline CDR1 is ENHRY and CDR2 SYGVKD. The length of the CDR3 is 13 residues.

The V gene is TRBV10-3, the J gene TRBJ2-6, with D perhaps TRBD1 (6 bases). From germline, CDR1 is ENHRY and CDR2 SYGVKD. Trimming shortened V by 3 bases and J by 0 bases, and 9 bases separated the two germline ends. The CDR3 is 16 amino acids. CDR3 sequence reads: CAISDGQRSGANVLTF. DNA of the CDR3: TGTGCCATCAGTGACGGACAGCGCTCTGGGGCCAACGTCCTGACTTTC.

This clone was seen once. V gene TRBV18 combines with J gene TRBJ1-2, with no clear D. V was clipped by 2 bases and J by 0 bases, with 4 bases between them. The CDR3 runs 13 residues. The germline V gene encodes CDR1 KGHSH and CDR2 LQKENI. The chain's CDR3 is CASSPTSNYGYTF. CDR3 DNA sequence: TGTGCCAGCTCACCAACATCTAACTATGGCTACACCTTC.

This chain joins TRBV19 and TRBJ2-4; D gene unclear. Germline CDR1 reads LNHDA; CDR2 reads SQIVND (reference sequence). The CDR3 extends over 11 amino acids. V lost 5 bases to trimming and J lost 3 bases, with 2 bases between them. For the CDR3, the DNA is TGTGCCAGTAGTGGCAAAAACATTCAGTACTTC. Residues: CASSGKNIQYF.

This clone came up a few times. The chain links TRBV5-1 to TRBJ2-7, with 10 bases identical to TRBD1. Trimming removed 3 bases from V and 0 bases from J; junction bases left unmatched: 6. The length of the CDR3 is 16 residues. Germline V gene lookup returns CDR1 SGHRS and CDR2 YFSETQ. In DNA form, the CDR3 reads TGCGCCAGCAGCTCTGTGGGGACAGGGGCCTCCTACGAGCAGTACTTC. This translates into CASSSVGTGASYEQYF.

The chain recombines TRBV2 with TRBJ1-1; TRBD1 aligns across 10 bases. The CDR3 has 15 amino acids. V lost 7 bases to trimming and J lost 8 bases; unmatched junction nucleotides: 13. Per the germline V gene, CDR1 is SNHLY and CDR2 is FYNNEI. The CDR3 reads CASTRDRGTLKEAFF. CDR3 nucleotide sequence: TGTGCCAGCACCCGGGACAGGGGAACACTGAAGGAAGCTTTCTTT.

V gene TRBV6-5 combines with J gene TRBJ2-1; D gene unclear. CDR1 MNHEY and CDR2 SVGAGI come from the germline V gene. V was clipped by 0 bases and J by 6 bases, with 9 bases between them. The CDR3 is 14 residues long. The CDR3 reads CASSYSVTGNEQFF. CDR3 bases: TGTGCCAGCAGTTACTCGGTTACGGGCAATGAGCAGTTCTTC.

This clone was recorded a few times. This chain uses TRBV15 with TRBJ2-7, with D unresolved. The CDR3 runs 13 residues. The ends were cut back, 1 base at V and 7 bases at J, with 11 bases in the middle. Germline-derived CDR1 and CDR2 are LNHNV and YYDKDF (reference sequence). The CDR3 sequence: CATSRGAEREQYF. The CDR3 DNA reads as TGTGCCACCAGCAGAGGGGCGGAAAGAGAGCAGTACTTC.

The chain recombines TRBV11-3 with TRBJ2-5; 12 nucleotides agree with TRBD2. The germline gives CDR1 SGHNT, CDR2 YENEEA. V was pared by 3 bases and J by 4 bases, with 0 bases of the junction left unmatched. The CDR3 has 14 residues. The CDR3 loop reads CASSLGLAGETQYF. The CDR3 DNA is TGTGCCAGCAGCTTGGGACTAGCGGGAGAGACCCAGTACTTC.

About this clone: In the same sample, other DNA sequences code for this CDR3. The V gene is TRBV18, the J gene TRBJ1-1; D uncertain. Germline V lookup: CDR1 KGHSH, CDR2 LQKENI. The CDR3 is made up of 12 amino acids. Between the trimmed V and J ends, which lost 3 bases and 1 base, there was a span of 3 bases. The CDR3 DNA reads TGTGCCAGCTCACCCGGGAACACTGAAGCTTTCTTT. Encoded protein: CASSPGNTEAFF.

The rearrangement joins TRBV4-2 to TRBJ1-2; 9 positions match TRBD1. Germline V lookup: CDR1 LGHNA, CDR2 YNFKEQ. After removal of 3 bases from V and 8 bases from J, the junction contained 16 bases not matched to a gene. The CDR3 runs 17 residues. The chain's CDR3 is CASSQSSGQGLSAGYTF. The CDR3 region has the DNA TGTGCCAGCAGCCAGTCTTCGGGACAGGGCCTCTCAGCAGGCTACACCTTC.

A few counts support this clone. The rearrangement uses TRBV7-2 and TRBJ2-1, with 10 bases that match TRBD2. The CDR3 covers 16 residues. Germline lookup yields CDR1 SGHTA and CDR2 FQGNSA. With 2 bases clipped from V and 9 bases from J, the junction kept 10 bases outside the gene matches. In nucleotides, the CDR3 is TGTGCCAGCAGCTTAAGCCGACTAGCGGGCCGTGGTGAGCAGTTCTTC. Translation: CASSLSRLAGRGEQFF.

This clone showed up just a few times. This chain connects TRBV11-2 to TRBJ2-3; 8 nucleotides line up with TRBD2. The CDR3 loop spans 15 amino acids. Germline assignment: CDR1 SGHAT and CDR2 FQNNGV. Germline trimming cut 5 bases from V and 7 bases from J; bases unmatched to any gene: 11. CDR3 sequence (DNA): TGTGCCAGCAGCCTGGGGACCGGGGGGGCGCATACGCAGTATTTT. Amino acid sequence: CASSLGTGGAHTQYF.

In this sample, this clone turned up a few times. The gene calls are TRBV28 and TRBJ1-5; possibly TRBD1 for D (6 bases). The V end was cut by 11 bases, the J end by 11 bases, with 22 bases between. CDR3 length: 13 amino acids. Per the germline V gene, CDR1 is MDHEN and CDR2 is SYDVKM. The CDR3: CAGGHGGFGTQHF. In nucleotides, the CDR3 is TGTGCCGGGGGACACGGGGGATTTGGGACCCAGCATTTT.

CDR3 nucleotides: TGTGCCATCAGTAGAAAACCGGGACAGCAAACCTACGAGCAGTACTTC. As protein: CAISRKPGQQTYEQYF. The V and J genes are TRBV10-3 and TRBJ2-7, with 7 bases lining up with TRBD1. The V gene's germline CDR1 is ENHRY and CDR2 SYGVKD. This CDR3 has 16 residues. Trimming took 5 bases from V and 2 from J; bases not matched to a gene: 12.

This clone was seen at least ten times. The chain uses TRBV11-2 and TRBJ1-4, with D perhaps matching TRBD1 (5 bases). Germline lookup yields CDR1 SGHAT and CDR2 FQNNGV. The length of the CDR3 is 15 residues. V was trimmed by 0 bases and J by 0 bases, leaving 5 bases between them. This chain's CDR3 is CASSLDRATNEKLFF. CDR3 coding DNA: TGTGCCAGCAGCTTAGACAGGGCAACTAATGAAAAACTGTTTTTT.

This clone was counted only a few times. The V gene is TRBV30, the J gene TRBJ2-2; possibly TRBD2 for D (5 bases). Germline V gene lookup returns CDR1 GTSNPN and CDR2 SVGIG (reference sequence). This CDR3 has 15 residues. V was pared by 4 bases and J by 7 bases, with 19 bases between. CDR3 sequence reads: CAWKDLSSFGGELFF. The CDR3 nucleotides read TGTGCCTGGAAGGACTTAAGCTCTTTCGGCGGGGAGCTGTTTTTT.

CDR3 DNA: TGTGCCAGCTCGTCCCCGAGCGGTGAGCAGTACTTC. It is translated as CASSSPSGEQYF. This sequence joins TRBV18 and TRBJ2-7; maybe TRBD2 (5 bases). This CDR3 contains 12 residues. The ends were cut back, 6 bases at V and 7 bases at J, with 13 bases in the middle. CDR1 is KGHSH, CDR2 LQKENI, per germline.

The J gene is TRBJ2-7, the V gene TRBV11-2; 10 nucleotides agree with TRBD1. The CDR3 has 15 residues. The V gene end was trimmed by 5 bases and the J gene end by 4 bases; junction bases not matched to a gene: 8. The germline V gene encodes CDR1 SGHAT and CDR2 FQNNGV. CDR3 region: CASSPDRGPTYEQYF. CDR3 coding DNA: TGTGCCAGCAGCCCAGACAGGGGGCCGACTTACGAGCAGTACTTC.

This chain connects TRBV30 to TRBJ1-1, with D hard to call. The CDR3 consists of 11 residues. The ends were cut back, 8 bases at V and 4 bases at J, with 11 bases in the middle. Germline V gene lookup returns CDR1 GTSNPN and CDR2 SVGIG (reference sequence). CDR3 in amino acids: CARSIGTEAFF. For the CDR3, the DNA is TGTGCCAGAAGTATCGGCACTGAAGCTTTCTTT.

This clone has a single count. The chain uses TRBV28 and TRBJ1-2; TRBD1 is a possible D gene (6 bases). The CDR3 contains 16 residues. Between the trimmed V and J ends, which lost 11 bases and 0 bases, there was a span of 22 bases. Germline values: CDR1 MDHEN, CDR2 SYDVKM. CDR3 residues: CAASNPTGRANYGYTF. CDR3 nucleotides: TGTGCCGCCTCCAACCCCACAGGGAGGGCTAACTATGGCTACACCTTC.

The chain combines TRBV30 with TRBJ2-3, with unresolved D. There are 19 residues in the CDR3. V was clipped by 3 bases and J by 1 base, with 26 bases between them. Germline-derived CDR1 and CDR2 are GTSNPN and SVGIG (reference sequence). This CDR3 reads CAWSTFLPVPAIRTDTQYF. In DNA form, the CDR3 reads TGTGCCTGGAGCACTTTTTTGCCCGTCCCGGCTATCCGCACAGATACGCAGTATTTT.

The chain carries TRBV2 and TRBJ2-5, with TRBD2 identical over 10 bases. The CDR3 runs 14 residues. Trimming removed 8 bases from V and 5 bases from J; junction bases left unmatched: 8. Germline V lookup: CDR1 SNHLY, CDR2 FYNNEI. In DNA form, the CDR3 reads TGTGCCAGCTGTGGTCCTAGCGGGGGTGAGACCCAGTACTTC. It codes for CASCGPSGGETQYF. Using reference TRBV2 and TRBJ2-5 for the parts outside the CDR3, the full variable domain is EPEVTQTPSHQVTQMGQEVILRCVPISNHLYFYWYRQILGQKVEFLVSFYNNEISEKSEIFDDQFSVERPDGSNFTLKIRSTKLEDSAMYFCASCGPSGGETQYFGPGTRLLVL.

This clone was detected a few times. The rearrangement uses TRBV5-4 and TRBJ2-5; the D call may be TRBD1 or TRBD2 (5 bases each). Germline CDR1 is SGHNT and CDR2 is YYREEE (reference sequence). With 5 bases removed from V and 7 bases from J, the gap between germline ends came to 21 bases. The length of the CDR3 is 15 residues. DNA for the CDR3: TGTGCCAGCAGTCTCTCCAGCCGAGGGGTGGGGACCCAGTACTTC. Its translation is CASSLSSRGVGTQYF.

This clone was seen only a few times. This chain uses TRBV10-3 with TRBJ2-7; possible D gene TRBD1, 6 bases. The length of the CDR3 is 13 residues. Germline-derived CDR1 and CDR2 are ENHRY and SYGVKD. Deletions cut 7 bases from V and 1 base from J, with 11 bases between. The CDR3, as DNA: TGTGCCATCAAGGCGACAGGTTCCTACGAGCAGTACTTC. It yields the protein CAIKATGSYEQYF.

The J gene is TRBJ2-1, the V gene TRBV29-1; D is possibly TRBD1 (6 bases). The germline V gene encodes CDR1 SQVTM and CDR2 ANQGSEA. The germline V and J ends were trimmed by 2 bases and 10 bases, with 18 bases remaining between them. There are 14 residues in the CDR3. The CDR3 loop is CSVETGIRLGEQFF. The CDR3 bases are TGCAGCGTTGAAACAGGGATCCGTTTAGGGGAGCAGTTCTTC.